The 21 T cell receptor beta chains in this list originate from one sample, sequenced in a study of T cell repertoires in cytomegalovirus infection. TCRdb re-derived calls from the reads in MiXCR, one entry per CDR3 protein. The table includes 250,000 or so distinct CDR3 sequences, roughly 12% detected once. Sequenced: PBMCs. The receptors come from a human donor in good health (CMV status not recorded). Some clones in this sample may be carry-over from other donors' samples.

This clonotype was counted only a few times. The rearrangement joins TRBV29-1 to TRBJ1-2; 8 bases agree with TRBD1. With V trimmed by 6 bases and J by 6 bases, 15 bases remained unmatched. CDR1 is SQVTM and CDR2 is ANQGSEA in the germline V gene. The CDR3 runs to 15 residues. The CDR3 DNA is TGCAGCGTGACGACAGGGGCGGTAGAGGGGCATGGCTACACCTTC. Protein product: CSVTTGAVEGHGYTF.

This clonotype was counted at least ten times. The chain recombines TRBV5-1 with TRBJ2-7; TRBD2 matches 13 bases. Trimming removed 4 bases from V and 1 base from J; junction bases left unmatched: 5. Germline assignment: CDR1 SGHRS and CDR2 YFSETQ. There are 16 residues in the CDR3. The CDR3 DNA sequence: TGCGCCAGCAGCATAGGACTAGCGGGAGTTTCCTACGAGCAGTACTTC. This sequence encodes CASSIGLAGVSYEQYF. The full variable domain, in which reference TRBV5-1 and TRBJ2-7 provide the parts outside the CDR3, is KAGVTQTPRYLIKTRGQQVTLSCSPISGHRSVSWYQQTPGQGLQFLFEYFSETQRNKGNFPGRFSGRQFSNSRSEMNVSTLELGDSALYLCASSIGLAGVSYEQYFGPGTRLTVT.

This clonotype has only a few counts. The rearrangement joins TRBV6-6 to TRBJ1-2; D uncertain. This CDR3 comprises 11 residues. Between the trimmed V and J ends, which lost 5 bases and 6 bases, there was a span of 7 bases. Per the germline V gene, CDR1 is MNHNY and CDR2 is SVGAGI (reference sequence). The CDR3, as DNA: TGTGCCAGCAGTCCTCGTGATGGCTACACCTTC. This sequence encodes CASSPRDGYTF.

This clonotype was counted a single time. The V gene is TRBV4-2, the J gene TRBJ1-5; D is possibly TRBD1 (6 bases). Germline CDR1 and CDR2: LGHNA and YNFKEQ. This CDR3 is 17 amino acids long. The V end lost 1 base, the J end lost 3 bases, and 16 bases lay between the germline ends. In DNA, the CDR3 is TGTGCCAGCAGCCAAGGTTTACAGGGCTCGATCAATCAGCCCCAGCATTTT. This encodes CASSQGLQGSINQPQHF.

The chain is built from TRBV20-1 and TRBJ1-2, with D tentatively TRBD1 (6 bases). CDR3 length: 13 residues. CDR1 is DFQATT and CDR2 is SNEGSKA in the germline V gene (reference sequence). Trimming cost V 4 bases and J 6 bases, with 15 bases left between them. CDR3 loop: CSAMGIQGDGYTF. The CDR3 region has the DNA TGCAGTGCTATGGGGATACAGGGTGATGGCTACACCTTC.

The table lists this clonotype with a few counts. This chain links TRBV3-1 with TRBJ2-7; 10 bases are shared with TRBD2. J lost 4 bases, V lost 0 bases, and 12 bases had no gene match. From germline, CDR1 is LGHDT and CDR2 YNNKEL (reference sequence). This CDR3 is 18 amino acids long. DNA of the CDR3: TGTGCCAGCAGCCAAGAAGGTCTAGCGGGAGATCGGCTTTACGAGCAGTACTTC. Translated: CASSQEGLAGDRLYEQYF.

This clonotype was observed a handful of times. This chain joins TRBV6-5 and TRBJ1-2; D might be TRBD1 (5 bases). Germline CDR1 reads MNHEY; CDR2 reads SVGAGI. The germline V and J ends were trimmed by 5 bases and 8 bases, with 15 bases remaining between them. The CDR3 is 13 residues long. The CDR3 region is CASSRGTSEGYTF. In DNA form, the CDR3 reads TGTGCCAGCAGTCGGGGGACCTCGGAGGGCTACACCTTC.

This clonotype was seen only a few times. The V and J genes are TRBV4-2 and TRBJ2-7; 10 bases fit TRBD2. There are 16 residues in the CDR3. Losses at the gene ends were 0 bases for V and 9 bases for J; bases not matched to a gene: 11. Germline values: CDR1 LGHNA, CDR2 YNFKEQ. CDR3 DNA: TGTGCCAGCAGCCAAGATGGGCTAGCGGGAGTAGCTGGGCAGTACTTC. Protein product: CASSQDGLAGVAGQYF.

This clonotype was seen at least ten times. The chain is built from TRBV7-2 and TRBJ1-3; D ambiguous. Trimming stripped 5 bases from V and 4 bases from J, with 9 bases between. Germline-derived CDR1 and CDR2 are SGHTA and FQGNSA. There are 13 residues in the CDR3. The DNA of the CDR3 is TGTGCCAGCAGCCCTGGGAGAGGAAACACCATATATTTT. Translated: CASSPGRGNTIYF.

Ten or more counts support this clonotype. This chain connects TRBV12-3 or TRBV12-4 to TRBJ1-5; D is possibly TRBD1 (5 bases). V was clipped by 6 bases and J by 6 bases, with 12 bases between them. The CDR3 length is 13 residues. CDR3 loop: CASRGTRGQPQHF. The CDR3 coding sequence is TGTGCCAGCAGAGGGACCCGCGGTCAGCCCCAGCATTTT.

This clonotype appeared many times. The V call is TRBV11-3, the J call TRBJ2-1; 9 bases fit TRBD1. CDR3 length: 14 amino acids. V was clipped by 4 bases and J by 8 bases; unmatched bases: 6. Germline CDR1 SGHNT, CDR2 YENEEA. CDR3 DNA sequence: TGTGCCAGCAGCTCGGGACAGGGAATTCATGAGCAGTTCTTC. This gives the protein CASSSGQGIHEQFF.

This clonotype was picked up many times. The chain uses TRBV6-1 and TRBJ1-3; D gene ambiguous. The CDR3 runs 17 residues. The V end lost 5 bases, the J end lost 1 base, and 18 bases lay between the germline ends. Germline values: CDR1 MNHNS, CDR2 SASEGT. This CDR3 is CASSPREGLWSGNTIYF. The CDR3 DNA sequence: TGTGCCAGCAGTCCCCGAGAGGGCCTTTGGTCTGGAAACACCATATATTTT.

This clonotype was seen a few times. This chain connects TRBV28 to TRBJ2-5, with 16 bases identical to TRBD2. V shed 10 bases, J shed 4 bases, and the junction held 9 bases outside the gene matches. This CDR3 contains 16 residues. In germline, CDR1 is MDHEN, CDR2 SYDVKM. The CDR3 is CATYPGTSGRGETQYF. The CDR3 DNA follows: TGTGCCACCTACCCCGGGACTAGCGGGAGGGGAGAGACCCAGTACTTC. The full variable domain, in which reference TRBV28 and TRBJ2-5 provide the parts outside the CDR3, is DVKVTQSSRYLVKRTGEKVFLECVQDMDHENMFWYRQDPGLGLRLIYFSYDVKMKEKGDIPEGYSVSREKKERFSLILESASTNQTSMYLCATYPGTSGRGETQYFGPGTRLLVL.

Comments on this clonotype: A read error may explain this, as a much larger clone is one base away. The J gene is TRBJ2-1, the V gene TRBV6-2 or TRBV6-3; unclear D gene. Per germline, CDR1 MNHEY and CDR2 SVGEGT. V was shortened by 1 base and J by 4 bases, with 5 bases between the two germline ends. The CDR3 totals 13 residues. The CDR3 reads CASSYLIYNEQFF. In nucleotides, the CDR3 is TGTGCCAGCAGTTACTTGATATACAATGAGCAGTTCTTC.

This clonotype was detected many times. The V and J genes are TRBV20-1 and TRBJ1-1, with D perhaps matching TRBD1 (6 bases). CDR1 and CDR2 (germline): DFQATT, SNEGSKA (reference sequence). V was cut by 6 bases and J by 0 bases, with 17 bases left in between. The length of the CDR3 is 15 residues. In DNA, the CDR3 is TGCAGTGCAACTCAAGGGGGGGGCATGAACACTGAAGCTTTCTTT. Translated: CSATQGGGMNTEAFF.

This clonotype was detected only a few times. The chain employs TRBV7-9 and TRBJ2-7; 11 bases map to TRBD1. CDR3 length equals 14 residues. Trimming cost V 3 bases and J 7 bases; bases outside gene matches: 5. Germline CDR1 is SEHNR and CDR2 is FQNEAQ (reference sequence). The CDR3 sequence is CASSFGQGAREQYF. CDR3 coding DNA: TGTGCCAGCAGCTTCGGACAGGGGGCAAGAGAGCAGTACTTC.

The genes are TRBV6-6 and TRBJ1-5; 7 bases are a match to TRBD1. Germline V gene lookup returns CDR1 MNHNY and CDR2 SVGAGI (reference sequence). The CDR3 is made up of 13 amino acids. J gave up 11 bases and V 5 bases, and 9 bases lay outside the gene matches. The CDR3 sequence: CASSHRQGSAQHF. CDR3 in DNA: TGTGCCAGCAGTCACCGACAGGGATCGGCCCAGCATTTT.

V and J are TRBV5-1 and TRBJ2-3; D might be TRBD1 (5 bases). The CDR3 consists of 16 residues. Per germline, CDR1 SGHRS and CDR2 YFSETQ. Trimming pared 0 bases from V and 1 base from J, leaving 12 bases between. The CDR3 is CASSLEGQTGTDTQYF. CDR3 DNA: TGCGCCAGCAGCTTGGAGGGCCAGACAGGCACAGATACGCAGTATTTT.

This clonotype was seen at least ten times. This rearrangement joins TRBV7-2 to TRBJ1-5, with TRBD1 as a possible D gene (5 bases). V lost 4 bases and J lost 7, with 11 bases in between. The CDR3 is made up of 13 amino acids. Germline-derived CDR1 and CDR2 are SGHTA and FQGNSA. The chain's CDR3 is CASSYQGGQPQHF. CDR3 in DNA: TGTGCCAGCAGCTACCAGGGAGGGCAGCCCCAGCATTTT.

The J gene is TRBJ1-5, the V gene TRBV20-1, with D hard to call. Per the germline V gene, CDR1 is DFQATT and CDR2 is SNEGSKA (reference sequence). Deletions cut 6 bases from V and 5 bases from J, with 11 bases between. The CDR3 covers 12 residues. CDR3 residues: CSAADGYQPQHF. The DNA for the CDR3 is TGCAGTGCCGCGGACGGTTATCAGCCCCAGCATTTT.

CDR3 nucleotides: TGTGCCAGCAGTTCCCCCCTCTGGAACACCATATATTTT. Protein sequence: CASSSPLWNTIYF. The chain has TRBV28 and TRBJ1-3; no clear D. The CDR3 extends over 13 amino acids. Germline V gives CDR1 MDHEN, CDR2 SYDVKM. V was shortened by 4 bases and J by 7 bases, with 11 bases between the two germline ends.